These 5 T cell receptor beta chains were sequenced from one sample in a study of blood T cell repertoires in COVID-19. Only in-frame clones appear in the TCRdb table, and some are missing; sequencing was by immunoSEQ multiplex PCR. This table holds about 370,000 clones, more than 70% found once. Sequenced material: peripheral blood. The receptors were gathered from a woman aged 30 to 39 with COVID-19, enrolled during active disease.

In this sample, this clone turned up once. The CDR3 loop is CASSLMTSAHSYEQYF. CDR3 coding DNA: TGCGCCAGCAGCTTGATGACTAGCGCACACTCCTACGAGCAGTACTTC. The J gene is TRBJ2-7, the V gene TRBV5-1; 8 bases are shared with TRBD2. J gave up 0 bases and V 1 base, and 6 bases lay outside the gene matches. Germline CDR1 is SGHRS and CDR2 is YFSETQ. The CDR3 contains 16 residues.

The chain carries TRBV2 and TRBJ1-5, with no clear D. This CDR3 has 14 amino acids. Germline V gene sequence: CDR1 SNHLY, CDR2 FYNNEI. Trimming left V 4 bases short and J 3 bases short, with 10 bases between. The CDR3 loop is CASSVRRINQPQHF. The CDR3 region has the DNA TGTGCCAGCAGTGTACGGCGGATCAATCAGCCCCAGCATTTT.

The chain links TRBV5-6 to TRBJ2-7, with 7 bases aligning to TRBD1. The trim removed 6 bases at V and 5 bases at J, leaving 5 bases unmatched. Germline V gene lookup returns CDR1 SGHDT and CDR2 YYEEEE. The CDR3 has 12 residues. The CDR3 protein is CASKRQGHEQYF. DNA for the CDR3: TGTGCCAGCAAACGACAGGGCCACGAGCAGTACTTC.

V gene TRBV7-2 combines with J gene TRBJ2-7, with D perhaps matching TRBD2 (5 bases). V was trimmed by 1 base and J by 3 bases, leaving 7 bases between them. The CDR3 spans 13 residues. CDR1 and CDR2 from the germline V gene are SGHTA and FQGNSA. In nucleotides, the CDR3 is TGTGCCAGCAGCTTAGGGGAGTTCTACGAGCAGTACTTC. Its protein is CASSLGEFYEQYF.

The V call is TRBV10-2, the J call TRBJ1-1; TRBD1 matches 7 bases. CDR3 length: 15 amino acids. The V and J ends lost 6 bases and 1 base, in that order; junction bases with no gene match: 8. Germline V lookup: CDR1 WSHSY, CDR2 SAAADI. DNA for the CDR3: TGCGCCAGCAGAGGGGGCGCGGTTTGGAACACTGAAGCTTTCTTT. Its translation is CASRGGAVWNTEAFF.